The T cell receptor beta chain under discussion was sequenced for a study of cytomegalovirus exposure and HLA in healthy donors. This clone was seen a few times. At one of its ends the junction is not consistent with the germline gene, which may arise from a read error. This sample includes further DNA sequences coding for the same CDR3. Primers for the PCR totalled 60 Vbeta and 13 Jbeta. Here immunoSEQ multiplex PCR was the method, and the copy in TCRdb shows in-frame clones only, minus some. The sample consists of 80,000 to 100,000 clones, roughly four fifths of them appearing once. CDR1 and CDR2 from the germline V gene are MNHNS and SASEGT. There are 14 residues in the CDR3.

The V gene is TRBV6-1, the J gene TRBJ2-7; 9 bases align to TRBD2. This clonotype originated in a human donor in good health. Source material: PBMCs. The CDR3 DNA reads as TGTGCCAGCTCGACTGCGACTAGCGGCTACGAGCAGTACTTT. This codes for CASSTATSGYEQYF.